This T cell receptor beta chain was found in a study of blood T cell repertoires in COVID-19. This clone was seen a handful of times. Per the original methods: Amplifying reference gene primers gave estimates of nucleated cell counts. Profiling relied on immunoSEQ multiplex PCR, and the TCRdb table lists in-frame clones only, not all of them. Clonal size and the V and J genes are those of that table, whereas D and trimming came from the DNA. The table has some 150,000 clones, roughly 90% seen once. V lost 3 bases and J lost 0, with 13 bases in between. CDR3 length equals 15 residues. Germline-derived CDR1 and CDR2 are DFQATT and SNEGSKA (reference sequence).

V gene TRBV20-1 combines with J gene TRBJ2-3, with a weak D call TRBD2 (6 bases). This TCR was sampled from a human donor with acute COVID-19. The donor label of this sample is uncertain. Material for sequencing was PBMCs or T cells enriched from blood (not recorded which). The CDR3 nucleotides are TGCAGTGCTAGTCTGTGGAGGGGAAGCACAGATACGCAGTATTTT. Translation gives CSASLWRGSTDTQYF.